Listed below are T cell receptor beta chains from one sample, sequenced in a study of shared clonotypes between healthy human individuals. The table came from immunoSEQ multiplex PCR; TCRdb's copy has only in-frame clones and leaves some out. The sample lists around 340,000 clones; about 70% were seen once. Sample: memory CD4+ T cells sorted from blood. Receptors originate from a man between 25 and 39 years old in good health. Both conserved end residues are part of each CDR3. The D gene is left open where the match is weak. Clone sizes are given selectively: once, few, many, or a class where the clone is expanded.

j_call v_call d_call clone_size cdr3_nt cdr3_aa
TRBJ2-5 TRBV18 TRBD1 . TGTGCCAGCTCATCGTACGGGACAGTACAAGAGACCCAGTACTTC CASSSYGTVQETQYF
TRBJ2-7 TRBV28 TRBD1 . TGTGCCAGCAGTTCCCAGACAAGACAGGGGGGATCCTACGAGCAGTACTTC CASSSQTRQGGSYEQYF
TRBJ2-5 TRBV7-9 . . TGTGCCAGCAGCTTACGGGAGTCAGAGACCCAGTACTTC CASSLRESETQYF
TRBJ2-7 TRBV6-5 TRBD1 . TGTGCCAGCAAAAAGGGGGCCCACTACGAGCAGTACTTC CASKKGAHYEQYF
TRBJ2-3 TRBV7-9 TRBD2 . TGTGCCAGCAGGTTCCGGGGACTAGCGGGAGAGGATACGCAGTATTTT CASRFRGLAGEDTQYF
TRBJ2-7 TRBV19 . . TGTGCCAGTAGTCCGCGACCCTCCTACGAGCAGTACTTC CASSPRPSYEQYF
TRBJ2-7 TRBV5-4 . few TGTGCCAGCAGCTTTGACGGGGGTTTCTACGAGCAGTACTTC CASSFDGGFYEQYF
TRBJ2-1 TRBV29-1 TRBD2 few TGCAGCGTGGCCCACGGCGGGAGCGGCTCCTACAATGAGCAGTTCTTC CSVAHGGSGSYNEQFF
TRBJ2-2 TRBV10-1 TRBD1 . TGCGCCAGCAGGGGCGGACAGGGAAGTCTGTTTTTT CASRGGQGSLFF
TRBJ2-1 TRBV9 . . TGTGCCAGCAGCCGGGGAGGTACGATCAATGAGCAGTTCTTC CASSRGGTINEQFF
TRBJ2-1 TRBV18 TRBD2 . TGTGCCAGCTCACCAGTGGTAGCGGGCTCAAGAGGTGAGCAGTTCTTC CASSPVVAGSRGEQFF
TRBJ2-3 TRBV6-1 . . TGTGCCAGCAGTGCGGGGGCCGGGCGGGGCCACACAGATACGCAGTATTTT CASSAGAGRGHTDTQYF
TRBJ2-2 TRBV29-1 . . TGCAGCGTTATAGGAAGAAAAAACACCGGGGAGCTGTTTTTT CSVIGRKNTGELFF
TRBJ1-2 TRBV5-1 TRBD1 . TGCGCCAGCAGCTTGGGTGGACAGGGGGGCTATGGCTACACCTTC CASSLGGQGGYGYTF
TRBJ2-3 TRBV6-6 . . TGTGCCAGCAGGGAAGAGGGAGATACGCAGTATTTT CASREEGDTQYF
TRBJ2-6 TRBV19 TRBD1 . TGTGCCACCCAGGGCAGGGGGTTAGCTGGGGCCAACGTCCTGACTTTC CATQGRGLAGANVLTF
TRBJ2-1 TRBV2 . . TGTGCCAGCAGAGAAGCCCTATACAATGAGCAGTTCTTC CASREALYNEQFF
TRBJ2-2 TRBV4-1 TRBD2 . TGCGCCAGCAGCCAAGATCACCTAGCGGGAGGCCCTATCGGGGAGCTGTTTTTT CASSQDHLAGGPIGELFF
TRBJ2-1 TRBV2 TRBD2 once TGTGCCAGCTCGGCGGCCCTAGCGGGTCTTAATGAGCAGTTCTTC CASSAALAGLNEQFF
TRBJ2-4 TRBV29-1 . . TGCAGCGTTACCGGAGGAAACATTCAGTACTTC CSVTGGNIQYF
TRBJ2-7 TRBV27 . . TGTGCCAGCAGCGGGAGTATCACCTACGAGCAGTACTTC CASSGSITYEQYF
TRBJ1-2 TRBV27 TRBD1 . TGTGCCAGCAGTCTAGGGGGCCTGCCCTATGGCTACACCTTC CASSLGGLPYGYTF
TRBJ2-5 TRBV7-3 TRBD2 . TGTGCCAGCAGCTTATTGGGCGGGAGTTTAGAGACCCAGTACTTC CASSLLGGSLETQYF
TRBJ1-1 TRBV4-1 . . TGCGCCAGCAGCCAAGCACAAATGAACACTGAAGCTTTCTTT CASSQAQMNTEAFF
TRBJ2-1 TRBV7-2 TRBD1 . TGTGCCAGCAGCTTCCCGGGACAGGATATTTCCTACAATGAGCAGTTCTTC CASSFPGQDISYNEQFF
TRBJ2-5 TRBV7-3 . . TGTGCCAGCAGCTTAATGGGAAGAGAGACCCAGTACTTC CASSLMGRETQYF
TRBJ2-7 TRBV7-9 . . TGTGCCAGCCAGAGGGAGACCTTCAACTACGAGCAGTACTTC CASQRETFNYEQYF
TRBJ2-7 TRBV4-2 TRBD2 few TGTGCCAGCAGTAGGACGGGACGGGAGGGGAGCTACGAGCAGTACTTC CASSRTGREGSYEQYF
TRBJ1-4 TRBV5-1 . few TGCGCCAGCAGCTCTCAACAGGGTAAACTGTTTTTT CASSSQQGKLFF
TRBJ2-7 TRBV7-8 . few TGTGCCAGCAGCTTACGGGGAATCGACGAGCAGTACTTC CASSLRGIDEQYF
TRBJ1-2 TRBV19 . . TGTGCCAGTAGCGGGGCTTCGGGCTATGGCTACACCTTC CASSGASGYGYTF
TRBJ2-7 TRBV7-8 TRBD1 few TGTGCCAGCAGCGCTGGGCGACAGGGGGTCTCCTACGAGCAGTACTTC CASSAGRQGVSYEQYF
TRBJ2-4 TRBV6-1 . . TGTGCCAGCACTAGAGACGTCATTCAGTACTTC CASTRDVIQYF
TRBJ2-7 TRBV5-6 . . TGTGCCAGCAGCTCGCGGGGATTCGACGAGCAGTACTTC CASSSRGFDEQYF